This TCR beta chain derives from a study of follicular helper T cells after annual influenza vaccination. The overall study: For some subjects, blood spans the 2013-2014, 2014-2015 and 2015-2016 annual vaccinations. Study-level results: Each annual vaccination recalled recurring oligoclonal ICOS+CD38+ cTfh clonotypes.

Some clones are missing from TCRdb's copy, which holds only in-frame ones; the method was immunoSEQ multiplex PCR. Altogether roughly 5,700 clones are present, 84% being singletons, with the ten largest covering about 2.7%. For this clone: Its specificity is not known.

Germline CDR1 reads MGHRA; CDR2 reads YSYEKL. V lost 1 base to trimming and J lost 3 bases, with 15 bases between them. The CDR3 has 16 residues. Time point reported: 2015-2016 season, 7 days after influenza vaccination. Donors were community-dwelling with no influenza vaccine in the prior 6 months. Excluded were substance abuse, HIV/AIDS, active cancer, immunomodulatory drugs and active illness. The chain employs TRBV4-1 and TRBJ1-2; D possibly corresponds to TRBD1 (5 bases). The sample was CXCR5+ CD38- circulating T follicular helper cells from blood, taken 7 days after influenza vaccination. The subset here: circulating Tfh, non-naive CD4+CXCR5+PD-1+ (ICOS+CD38+ or ICOS-CD38-). This clonotype was sampled from an adult who received the influenza vaccine. The CDR3 DNA follows: TGCGCCAGCAGCCAAGTCCCCAGGGATCCGGACTATGGCTACACCTTC. Protein sequence: CASSQVPRDPDYGYTF.